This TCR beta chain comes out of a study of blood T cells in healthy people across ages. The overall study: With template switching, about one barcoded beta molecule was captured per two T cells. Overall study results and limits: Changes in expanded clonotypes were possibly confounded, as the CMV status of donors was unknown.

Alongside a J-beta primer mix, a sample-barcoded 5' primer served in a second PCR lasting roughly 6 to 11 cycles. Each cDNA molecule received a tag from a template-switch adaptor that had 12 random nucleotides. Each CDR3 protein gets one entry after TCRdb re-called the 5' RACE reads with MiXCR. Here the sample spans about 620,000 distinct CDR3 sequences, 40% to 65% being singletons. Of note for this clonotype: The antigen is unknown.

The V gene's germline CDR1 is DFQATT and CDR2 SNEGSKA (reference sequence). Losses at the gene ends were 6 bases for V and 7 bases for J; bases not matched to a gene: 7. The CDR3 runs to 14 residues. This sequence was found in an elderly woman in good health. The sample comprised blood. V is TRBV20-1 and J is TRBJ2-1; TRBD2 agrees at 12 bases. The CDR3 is CSARTSGIRNEQFF. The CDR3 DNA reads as TGCAGTGCCAGGACTAGCGGGATACGGAATGAGCAGTTCTTC.